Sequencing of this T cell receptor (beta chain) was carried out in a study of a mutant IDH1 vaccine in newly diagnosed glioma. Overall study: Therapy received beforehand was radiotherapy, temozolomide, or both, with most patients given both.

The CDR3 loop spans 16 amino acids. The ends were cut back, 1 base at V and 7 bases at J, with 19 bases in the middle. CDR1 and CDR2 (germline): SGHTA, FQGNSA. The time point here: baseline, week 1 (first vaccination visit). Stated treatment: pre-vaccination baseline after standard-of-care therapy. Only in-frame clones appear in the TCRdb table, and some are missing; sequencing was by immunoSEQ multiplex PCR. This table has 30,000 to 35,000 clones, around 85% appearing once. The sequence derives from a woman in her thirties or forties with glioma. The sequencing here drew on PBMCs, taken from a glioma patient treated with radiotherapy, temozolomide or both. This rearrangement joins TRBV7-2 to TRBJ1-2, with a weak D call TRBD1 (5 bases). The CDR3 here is CASSLGKGIGQGGYTF. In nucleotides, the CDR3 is TGTGCCAGCAGCTTAGGAAAGGGTATTGGGCAGGGTGGCTACACCTTC.